Following are 26 T cell receptor beta chains from one sample sequenced in a study of blood T cell repertoires in COVID-19 (dated by TCRdb to 2020 to 2021). The library came from the immunoSEQ multiplex PCR assay. The table was pulled from immuneACCESS by TCRdb, which kept in-frame rearrangements only. Such tables lose some clones; where checked, under half of the loss comes from unresolved V genes, and the rest has no known cause. The table for this sample lists 180,000 or so clones; 88% of them were counted only once. About 1.7% of the sample goes to the ten largest clones. The sample taken for sequencing was peripheral blood. The receptors shown here come from a man in his late teens or twenties with active or convalescent COVID-19.

The V and J genes are TRBV5-1 and TRBJ1-1, with 9 bases identical to TRBD1. The CDR3 covers 13 residues. Germline V CDR1 and CDR2: SGHRS, YFSETQ. V shed 3 bases, J shed 8 bases, and the junction held 5 bases outside the gene matches. CDR3 in amino acids: CASSYSGTGEAFF. In DNA, the CDR3 is TGCGCCAGCAGCTATTCCGGGACAGGGGAAGCTTTCTTT.

V and J are TRBV5-1 and TRBJ1-2; 7 bases align to TRBD1. CDR1 is SGHRS, CDR2 YFSETQ, per germline. The CDR3 runs to 16 residues. Trimming at V came to 3 bases and at J to 4 bases, leaving 12 bases not matched to a gene. The CDR3 DNA is TGCGCCAGCAGCTGGGGGACCGGGACAGCATCCTATGGCTACACCTTC. Its protein product is CASSWGTGTASYGYTF.

This chain uses TRBV19 with TRBJ1-1; tentative D call: TRBD1 (5 bases). Germline values: CDR1 LNHDA, CDR2 SQIVND (reference sequence). Trimming removed 5 bases from V and 3 bases from J, with 10 bases in between. CDR3 length: 13 residues. Here the CDR3 reads CASSLSGHTEAFF. In DNA, the CDR3 is TGTGCCAGTAGTTTGTCAGGGCACACTGAAGCTTTCTTT.

V and J are TRBV30 and TRBJ2-3, with 8 bases identical to TRBD1. CDR3 length: 14 residues. V shed 7 bases, J shed 2 bases, and the junction held 8 bases outside the gene matches. CDR1 is GTSNPN and CDR2 is SVGIG in the germline V gene (reference sequence). In DNA form, the CDR3 reads TGTGCCTCTGCCACAGGGGGGAACACAGATACGCAGTATTTT. This gives the protein CASATGGNTDTQYF.

The chain uses TRBV7-2 and TRBJ2-5, with TRBD1 as a possible D gene (5 bases). Trimming cost V 4 bases and J 2 bases, with 11 bases left between them. The CDR3 runs 14 residues. Germline values: CDR1 SGHTA, CDR2 FQGNSA. Here the CDR3 DNA reads TGTGCCAGCAGCTCCTTAGGGGTTCAAGAGACCCAGTACTTC. The encoded protein is CASSSLGVQETQYF.

The chain employs TRBV28 and TRBJ2-2; 8 positions match TRBD1. The CDR3 sequence is 16 residues long. The germline gives CDR1 MDHEN, CDR2 SYDVKM. Unmatched junction bases numbered 11, after V lost 5 bases and J lost 6 bases. Here the CDR3 DNA reads TGTGCCAGCAGTGGGCTTTTGACAGGGGTCGCCGGGGAGCTGTTTTTT. Translating it yields CASSGLLTGVAGELFF.

This clone showed up just a few times. The chain joins TRBV5-1 to TRBJ2-2; no definite D call. Germline V gene sequence: CDR1 SGHRS, CDR2 YFSETQ. The CDR3 contains 14 residues. V was shortened by 0 bases and J by 2 bases, with 5 bases between the two germline ends. CDR3 sequence: CASSLEQNTGELFF. The CDR3 nucleotides read TGCGCCAGCAGCTTGGAACAAAACACCGGGGAGCTGTTTTTT.

The chain employs TRBV25-1 and TRBJ1-5; D call uncertain. CDR3 length: 16 amino acids. From germline, CDR1 is MGHDK and CDR2 SYGVNS. V lost 4 bases, J lost 2 bases, and 15 bases lay in between. The CDR3 coding sequence is TGTGCCAGCAGTGGAGGATTGACGGAGGGCAATCAGCCCCAGCATTTT. It specifies CASSGGLTEGNQPQHF.

This clone was counted between two and nine times. The chain links TRBV3-1 (or the pseudogene TRBV3-2) to TRBJ2-1; 12 bases agree with TRBD2. This CDR3 is 15 amino acids long. CDR1 is LGHDT, CDR2 YNNKEL, per germline (reference sequence). After removal of 3 bases from V and 13 bases from J, the junction contained 10 bases not matched to a gene. The CDR3 DNA follows: TGTGCCAGCAGCCATGACCGTACTAGCGGGAGGCCCCAGTTCTTC. Protein: CASSHDRTSGRPQFF.

The CDR3 nucleotides read TGTGCCAGCAGTGTCCTGGTGGGAGGGGAGACCCAGTACTTC. It encodes CASSVLVGGETQYF. The V gene is TRBV2, the J gene TRBJ2-5; 7 positions match TRBD2. J gave up 5 bases and V 4 bases, and 7 bases lay outside the gene matches. The CDR3 runs 14 residues. From germline, CDR1 is SNHLY and CDR2 FYNNEI.

V gene TRBV3-1 (or the pseudogene TRBV3-2) combines with J gene TRBJ2-3; 10 nucleotides line up with TRBD2. The CDR3 is 18 amino acids. V shed 5 bases, J shed 1 base, and the junction held 12 bases outside the gene matches. Looked up from germline, CDR1 is LGHDT and CDR2 is YNNKEL (reference sequence). The CDR3 sequence is CASSGGKSGTSGTDTQYF. CDR3 DNA sequence: TGTGCCAGCAGCGGGGGTAAATCCGGGACTAGCGGCACAGATACGCAGTATTTT.

The chain couples TRBV30 to TRBJ2-3; TRBD2 agrees at 10 bases. This CDR3 is built from 16 residues. Germline V gene sequence: CDR1 GTSNPN, CDR2 SVGIG (reference sequence). After removal of 3 bases from V and 1 base from J, the junction contained 7 bases not matched to a gene. The CDR3 is CAWSLAGDPGTDTQYF. CDR3 nucleotide sequence: TGTGCCTGGAGCCTAGCGGGGGACCCTGGCACAGATACGCAGTATTTT.

V and J are TRBV29-1 and TRBJ2-7; 8 bases map to TRBD1. V gave up 6 bases and J gave up 2 bases; unmatched junction bases: 6. Germline V gives CDR1 SQVTM, CDR2 ANQGSEA. The CDR3 spans 13 residues. CDR3 sequence reads: CSVYQQGAYEQYF. As DNA, the CDR3 is TGCAGCGTCTATCAACAGGGGGCCTACGAGCAGTACTTC.

V is TRBV19 and J is TRBJ2-2; 13 bases line up with TRBD2. The CDR3 has 17 amino acids. The J segment lost 3 bases and the V segment lost 4 bases, leaving 5 bases of the junction unmatched. The germline CDR1 and CDR2 sequences are LNHDA and SQIVND (reference sequence). The CDR3, as DNA: TGTGCCAGTAGTAAACTAGCGGGGGGGCCCGACACCGGGGAGCTGTTTTTT. This translates into CASSKLAGGPDTGELFF.

The chain is built from TRBV9 and TRBJ2-2; D is perhaps TRBD2 (5 bases). The V gene's germline CDR1 is SGDLS and CDR2 YYNGEE. Between the trimmed V and J ends, which lost 1 base and 0 bases, there was a span of 7 bases. The CDR3 covers 15 residues. The DNA for the CDR3 is TGTGCCAGCAGCGTAAGCGGAGCGAACACCGGGGAGCTGTTTTTT. Its protein product is CASSVSGANTGELFF.

This clone was picked up one time. J is TRBJ1-2 and V is TRBV6-5; maybe TRBD1 (6 bases). The CDR3 is 14 residues long. Germline V gives CDR1 MNHEY, CDR2 SVGAGI. With 0 bases removed from V and 9 bases from J, the gap between germline ends came to 14 bases. CDR3 nucleotide sequence: TGTGCCAGCAGTTACTCGGGCGGGGGCCTGAGCTACACCTTC. Translating gives CASSYSGGGLSYTF.

A few counts support this clone. This chain uses TRBV24-1 with TRBJ1-1; 12 bases are a match to TRBD1. The CDR3 has 16 residues. The germline gives CDR1 KGHDR, CDR2 SFDVKD. The V segment lost 3 bases and the J segment 4 bases; nucleotides outside the gene matches: 5. CDR3 nucleotides: TGTGCCACCAGTGATCCGGGACAGGGGGCTGCCACTGAAGCTTTCTTT. Its protein product is CATSDPGQGAATEAFF.

This chain connects TRBV9 to TRBJ1-3; D is unresolved. Germline loops: CDR1 SGDLS, CDR2 YYNGEE. V dropped 0 bases and J dropped 0 bases, with 4 bases sitting between them. The CDR3 totals 14 residues. CDR3 coding DNA: TGTGCCAGCAGCGTAGACAACTCTGGAAACACCATATATTTT. Its protein product is CASSVDNSGNTIYF.

This rearrangement joins TRBV9 to TRBJ2-1; D perhaps matches TRBD2 (5 bases). The V and J ends lost 0 bases and 2 bases respectively, with 9 bases between them. The CDR3 has 15 residues. Germline loops: CDR1 SGDLS, CDR2 YYNGEE. CDR3 protein: CASSVDGVAYNEQFF. DNA for the CDR3: TGTGCCAGCAGCGTAGACGGGGTTGCCTACAATGAGCAGTTCTTC.

Here the CDR3 reads CASSLAIVWTALTYEQYF. For the CDR3, the DNA is TGTGCCAGCAGCTTAGCCATAGTCTGGACAGCCCTTACCTACGAGCAGTACTTC. This rearrangement joins TRBV7-8 to TRBJ2-7, with D possibly being TRBD1 (6 bases). The germline V gene encodes CDR1 SGHVS and CDR2 FQNEAQ. V lost 0 bases and J 2 bases, leaving 20 bases between the germline ends. This CDR3 is built from 18 residues.

This clone was found once. The chain's CDR3 is CASSIWDRGRWGQPQHF. The CDR3 coding sequence is TGTGCCAGTAGTATTTGGGACAGGGGGCGATGGGGACAGCCCCAGCATTTT. This sequence joins TRBV19 and TRBJ1-5; 12 bases match TRBD1. This CDR3 region has 17 residues. Per the germline V gene, CDR1 is LNHDA and CDR2 is SQIVND (reference sequence). Unmatched junction bases numbered 10, after V lost 3 bases and J lost 7 bases.

This chain connects TRBV19 to TRBJ1-2, with D possibly TRBD1 on 6 matching bases. The germline CDR1 and CDR2 sequences are LNHDA and SQIVND (reference sequence). V was trimmed by 5 bases and J by 3 bases, leaving 16 bases between them. The CDR3 length is 15 residues. The CDR3 sequence: CASSAQQGVDYGYTF. The DNA of the CDR3 is TGTGCCAGTAGTGCTCAACAGGGCGTTGACTATGGCTACACCTTC.

This chain uses TRBV30 with TRBJ2-1; 10 positions agree with TRBD2. The CDR3 is made up of 16 amino acids. Trimming removed 0 bases from V and 6 bases from J; junction bases left unmatched: 8. Germline CDR1 reads GTSNPN; CDR2 reads SVGIG (reference sequence). The CDR3 spells CAWSVAGGFRGNEQFF. The CDR3 nucleotides are TGTGCCTGGAGTGTAGCGGGAGGGTTCAGAGGCAATGAGCAGTTCTTC. Filled out from reference TRBV30 and TRBJ2-1, the complete variable domain reads SQTIHQWPATLVQPVGSPLSLECTVEGTSNPNLYWYRQAAGRGLQLLFYSVGIGQISSEVPQNLSASRPQDRQFILSSKKLLLSDSGFYLCAWSVAGGFRGNEQFFGPGTRLTVL.

The chain is built from TRBV6-4 and TRBJ2-2, with D tentatively TRBD1 (6 bases). Germline CDR1 reads MRHNA; CDR2 reads SNTAGT. This CDR3 comprises 13 residues. V lost 5 bases to trimming and J lost 6 bases, with 10 bases between them. The CDR3 is CASSHRESGELFF. As DNA, the CDR3 is TGTGCCAGCAGTCACAGGGAATCCGGGGAGCTGTTTTTT.

The chain employs TRBV28 and TRBJ2-7; 7 positions agree with TRBD1. Germline values: CDR1 MDHEN, CDR2 SYDVKM. V dropped 8 bases and J dropped 1; count of bases not matched to a gene: 11. The CDR3 consists of 15 residues. The CDR3 sequence: CASLTGTDMSYEQYF. The CDR3 coding sequence is TGTGCCAGCCTAACCGGGACAGATATGTCCTACGAGCAGTACTTC.

The sample holds a few counts of this clone. The chain has TRBV10-3 and TRBJ1-1; no firm D call. In germline, CDR1 is ENHRY, CDR2 SYGVKD. The CDR3 contains 12 residues. V was trimmed by 11 bases and J by 3 bases, leaving 13 bases between them. In nucleotides, the CDR3 is TGTGCCGCCAAGGAGGGCTACACTGAAGCTTTCTTT. Its translation is CAAKEGYTEAFF.